The TCR beta chain described here comes from a study of beta chain features in type 1 diabetes. The CDR3 covers 14 residues. Germline-derived CDR1 and CDR2 are GTSNPN and SVGIG (reference sequence). With 0 bases clipped from V and 4 bases from J, the junction kept 5 bases outside the gene matches. Expressed TCRB transcripts were sequenced because the entire RNA isolate underwent reverse transcription. Clones were read by immunoSEQ multiplex PCR, and TCRdb kept only the in-frame ones, dropping some. The sample lists a few hundred thousand clones; approximately 31% were seen once. The TCR comes from a man aged 18 to 29 in good health. The chain recombines TRBV30 with TRBJ2-5; 7 bases fit TRBD2. Sequencing was performed on naive CD4+ T cells from blood. CDR3 nucleotides: TGTGCCTGGAGTGTAGGCGGGAGTTTAGAGACCCAGTACTTC. It translates to CAWSVGGSLETQYF.